This entry lists 8 T cell receptor beta chains sequenced from one sample in a study of response to subunit inactivated influenza vaccine. TCRdb reanalysed the RT-PCR reads using MiXCR and keeps one entry per CDR3 protein. The data contain about 830,000 distinct CDR3 sequences, about a fifth of them singletons. Source: PBMCs from blood, taken 4 to 6 days after vaccination. Every receptor here comes from a man aged 50-59 years who received an inactivated influenza vaccine.

This chain joins TRBV5-1 and TRBJ2-4; 11 bases line up with TRBD1. The CDR3 consists of 18 residues. With 4 bases clipped from V and 1 base from J, the junction kept 10 bases outside the gene matches. Per germline, CDR1 SGHRS and CDR2 YFSETQ. The CDR3 region is CASSPYPGQGAAKNIQYF. As DNA, the CDR3 is TGCGCCAGCAGCCCCTACCCCGGACAGGGGGCGGCCAAAAACATTCAGTACTTC.

This clonotype was counted ten times or more. This rearrangement joins TRBV12-3 or TRBV12-4 to TRBJ2-7; D is ambiguous. V was shortened by 1 base and J by 3 bases, with 10 bases between the two germline ends. The CDR3 is made up of 14 amino acids. CDR3 region: CASSLENGNYEQYF. In nucleotides, the CDR3 is TGTGCCAGCAGTTTAGAGAACGGCAACTACGAGCAGTACTTC.

The CDR3 DNA sequence: TGTGCCAGCATTTTCAGGGGAGCAGCTCGGTCCGGGGAGCTGTTTTTT. Protein: CASIFRGAARSGELFF. The rearrangement uses TRBV6-2 or TRBV6-3 and TRBJ2-2; D might be TRBD1 (6 bases). V lost 7 bases and J 6 bases, leaving 21 bases between the germline ends. The CDR3 covers 16 residues. CDR1 is MNHEY, CDR2 SVGEGT, per germline.

This clonotype appeared a few times. The chain carries TRBV7-9 and TRBJ2-3; 9 bases are a match to TRBD1. CDR1 is SEHNR, CDR2 FQNEAQ, per germline (reference sequence). The CDR3 is 17 amino acids. V lost 11 bases to trimming and J lost 3 bases; unmatched junction nucleotides: 18. The CDR3, as DNA: TGTGCCCTCAACCAGAAGAAAGGGACAGGGAGGACAGATACGCAGTATTTT. It translates to CALNQKKGTGRTDTQYF.

This sequence joins TRBV27 and TRBJ2-3; 10 nucleotides match TRBD2. The CDR3 has 15 residues. V lost 4 bases and J lost 6; bases outside the gene matches: 7. Germline V gene lookup returns CDR1 MNHEY and CDR2 SMNVEV (reference sequence). The DNA of the CDR3 is TGTGCCAGCAGTTACCTAGCGGGGGCTTGGGATACGCAGTATTTT. Protein sequence: CASSYLAGAWDTQYF.

The V and J genes are TRBV6-1 and TRBJ1-5, with no clear D. Germline CDR1 reads MNHNS; CDR2 reads SASEGT. Trimming cost V 7 bases and J 0 bases, with 13 bases left between them. This CDR3 has 15 amino acids. CDR3 sequence (DNA): TGTGCCAGCACCCTGGGAGGAGATAGCAATCAGCCCCAGCATTTT. This codes for CASTLGGDSNQPQHF.

This clonotype was counted between two and nine times. J is TRBJ2-1 and V is TRBV20-1; D is unresolved. Between the trimmed V and J ends, which lost 1 base and 10 bases, there was a span of 8 bases. The CDR3 spans 11 residues. Germline CDR1 is DFQATT and CDR2 is SNEGSKA (reference sequence). The CDR3 sequence is CSARAQKEQFF. For the CDR3, the DNA is TGCAGTGCTAGAGCCCAGAAAGAGCAGTTCTTC.

V is TRBV27 and J is TRBJ2-5; maybe TRBD2 (6 bases). The V and J ends lost 0 bases and 4 bases respectively, with 12 bases between them. Germline V gene lookup returns CDR1 MNHEY and CDR2 SMNVEV (reference sequence). The CDR3 covers 15 residues. CDR3 region: CASSLSGLFVETQYF. The CDR3 bases are TGTGCCAGCAGTTTATCGGGACTGTTCGTAGAGACCCAGTACTTC.